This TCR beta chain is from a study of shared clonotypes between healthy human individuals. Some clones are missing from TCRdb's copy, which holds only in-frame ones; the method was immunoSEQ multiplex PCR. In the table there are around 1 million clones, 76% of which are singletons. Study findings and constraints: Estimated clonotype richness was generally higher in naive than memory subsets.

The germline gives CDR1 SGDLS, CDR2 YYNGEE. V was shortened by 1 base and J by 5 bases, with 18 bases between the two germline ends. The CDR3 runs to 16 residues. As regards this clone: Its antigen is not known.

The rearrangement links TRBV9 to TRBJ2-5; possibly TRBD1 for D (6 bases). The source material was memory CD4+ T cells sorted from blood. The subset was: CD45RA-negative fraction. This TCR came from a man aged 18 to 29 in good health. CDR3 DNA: TGTGCCAGCAGCGTAACGGGTCAGGGGAATTCGGAGACCCAGTACTTC. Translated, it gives CASSVTGQGNSETQYF.